This TCR beta chain comes out of a study of shared clonotypes between healthy human individuals. Method: immunoSEQ multiplex PCR; TCRdb's copy keeps in-frame clones and lacks some. The table lists around 510,000 clones, around three quarters of them singletons. In its sample, this clone was seen a few times. The origin of this receptor is a woman aged 35 to 49 in good health. Some clones in this sample may be carry-over from other donors' samples. The sequenced sample was PBMCs.

DNA for the CDR3: TGTGCCTGGGATAAGACAGGATTGAACACTGAAGCTTTCTTT. This sequence encodes CAWDKTGLNTEAFF. V usage is TRBV30 and J usage is TRBJ1-1; D might be TRBD1 (6 bases). Germline V gene sequence: CDR1 GTSNPN, CDR2 SVGIG (reference sequence). The CDR3 covers 14 residues. Trimming removed 5 bases from V and 0 bases from J, with 13 bases in between.